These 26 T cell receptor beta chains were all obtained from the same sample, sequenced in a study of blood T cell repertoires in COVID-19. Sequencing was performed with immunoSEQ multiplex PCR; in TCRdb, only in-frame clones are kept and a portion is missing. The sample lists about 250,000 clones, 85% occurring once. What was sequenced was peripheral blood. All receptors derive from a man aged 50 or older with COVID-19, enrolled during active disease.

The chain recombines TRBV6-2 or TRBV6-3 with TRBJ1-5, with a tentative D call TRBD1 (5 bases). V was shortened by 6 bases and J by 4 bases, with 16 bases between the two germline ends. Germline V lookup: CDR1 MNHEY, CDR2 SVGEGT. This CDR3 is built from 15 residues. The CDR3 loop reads CASSRAGPGNQPQHF. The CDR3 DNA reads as TGTGCCAGCAGCCGGGCGGGACCTGGAAATCAGCCCCAGCATTTT.

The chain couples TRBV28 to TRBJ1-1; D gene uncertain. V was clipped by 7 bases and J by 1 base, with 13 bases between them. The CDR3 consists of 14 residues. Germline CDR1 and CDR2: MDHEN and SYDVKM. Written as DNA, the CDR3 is TGTGCCAGCAACCCGGCGTGGAGGAACACTGAAGCTTTCTTT. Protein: CASNPAWRNTEAFF.

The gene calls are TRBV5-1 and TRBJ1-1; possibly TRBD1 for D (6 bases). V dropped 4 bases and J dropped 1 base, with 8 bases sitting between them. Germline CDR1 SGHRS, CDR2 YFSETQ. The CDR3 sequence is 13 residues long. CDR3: CASSGTQNTEAFF. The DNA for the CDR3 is TGCGCCAGCAGCGGGACACAGAACACTGAAGCTTTCTTT.

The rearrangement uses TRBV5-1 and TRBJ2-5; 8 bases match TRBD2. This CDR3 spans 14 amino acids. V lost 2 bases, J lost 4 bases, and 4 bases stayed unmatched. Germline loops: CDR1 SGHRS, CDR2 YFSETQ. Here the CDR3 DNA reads TGCGCCAGCAGCTTCTTAGCGGGGTCAGAGACCCAGTACTTC. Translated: CASSFLAGSETQYF.

In nucleotides, the CDR3 is TGCGCCAGCAGCACAGGGACACCAGATACGCAGTATTTT. Translated, it gives CASSTGTPDTQYF. J is TRBJ2-3 and V is TRBV5-1; a possible D gene is TRBD1 (6 bases). Trimming left V 4 bases short and J 4 bases short, with 10 bases between. This CDR3 has 13 residues. CDR1 is SGHRS and CDR2 is YFSETQ in the germline V gene.

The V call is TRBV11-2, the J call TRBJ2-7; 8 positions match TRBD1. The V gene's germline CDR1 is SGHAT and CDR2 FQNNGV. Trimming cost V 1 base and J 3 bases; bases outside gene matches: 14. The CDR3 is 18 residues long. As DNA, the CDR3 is TGTGCCAGCAGCTTAGTGGGGGGTGGGACAGGCGCACTCTACGAGCAGTACTTC. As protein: CASSLVGGGTGALYEQYF.

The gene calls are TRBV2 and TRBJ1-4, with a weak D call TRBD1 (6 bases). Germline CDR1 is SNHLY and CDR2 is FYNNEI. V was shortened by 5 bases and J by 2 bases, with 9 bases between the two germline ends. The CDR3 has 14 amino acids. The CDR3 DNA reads TGTGCCAGCAGTTACAGGGTGACTAATGAAAAACTGTTTTTT. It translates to CASSYRVTNEKLFF.

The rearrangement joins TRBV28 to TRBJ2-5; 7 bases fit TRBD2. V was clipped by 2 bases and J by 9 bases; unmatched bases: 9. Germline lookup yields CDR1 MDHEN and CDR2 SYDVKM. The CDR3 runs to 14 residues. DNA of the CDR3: TGTGCCAGCAGTTTAATGTCCGACGGGAGGTCCCAGTACTTC. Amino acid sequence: CASSLMSDGRSQYF.

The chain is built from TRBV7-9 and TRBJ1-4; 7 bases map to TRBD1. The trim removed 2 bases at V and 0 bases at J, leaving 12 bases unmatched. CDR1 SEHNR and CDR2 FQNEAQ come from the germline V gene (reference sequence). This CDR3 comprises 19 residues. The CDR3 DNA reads TGTGCCAGCAGCTTACGAGGCGACAGGGTTGGACCAACTAATGAAAAACTGTTTTTT. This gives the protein CASSLRGDRVGPTNEKLFF.

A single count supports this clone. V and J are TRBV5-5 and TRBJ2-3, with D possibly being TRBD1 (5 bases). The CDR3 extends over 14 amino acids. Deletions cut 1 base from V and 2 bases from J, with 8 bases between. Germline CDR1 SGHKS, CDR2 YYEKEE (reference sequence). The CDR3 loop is CASSLRGYTDTQYF. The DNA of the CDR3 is TGTGCCAGCAGCTTGAGGGGATACACAGATACGCAGTATTTT.

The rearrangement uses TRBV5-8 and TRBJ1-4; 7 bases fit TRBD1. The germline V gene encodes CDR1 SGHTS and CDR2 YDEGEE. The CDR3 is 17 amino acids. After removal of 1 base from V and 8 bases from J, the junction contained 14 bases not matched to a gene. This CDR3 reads CASSLTDRARTGEKLFF. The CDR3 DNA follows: TGTGCCAGCAGCTTGACTGACAGGGCGCGAACAGGCGAAAAACTGTTTTTT.

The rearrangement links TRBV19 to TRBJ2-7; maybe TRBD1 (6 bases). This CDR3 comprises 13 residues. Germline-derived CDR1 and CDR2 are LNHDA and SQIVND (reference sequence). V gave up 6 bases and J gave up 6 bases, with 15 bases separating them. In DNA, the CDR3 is TGTGCCAGTAGCCCGGACAGAATCGCCGAGCAGTACTTC. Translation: CASSPDRIAEQYF.

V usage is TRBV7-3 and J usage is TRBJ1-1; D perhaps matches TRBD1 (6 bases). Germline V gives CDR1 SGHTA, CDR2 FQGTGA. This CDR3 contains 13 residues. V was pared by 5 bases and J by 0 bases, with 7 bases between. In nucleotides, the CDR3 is TGTGCCAGCAGCGAGGGGGTGAACACTGAAGCTTTCTTT. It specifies CASSEGVNTEAFF.

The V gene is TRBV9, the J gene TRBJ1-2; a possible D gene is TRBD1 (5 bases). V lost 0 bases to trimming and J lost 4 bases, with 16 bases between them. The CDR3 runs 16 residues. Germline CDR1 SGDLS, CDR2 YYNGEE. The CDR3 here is CASSVGFAGFGYGYTF. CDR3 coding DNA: TGTGCCAGCAGCGTAGGGTTCGCAGGGTTTGGCTATGGCTACACCTTC.

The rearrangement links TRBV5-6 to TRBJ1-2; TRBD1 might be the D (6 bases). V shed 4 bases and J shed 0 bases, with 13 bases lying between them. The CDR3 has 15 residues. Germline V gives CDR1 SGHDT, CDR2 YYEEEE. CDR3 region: CASSREGVANYGYTF. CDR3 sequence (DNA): TGTGCCAGCAGCCGGGAGGGGGTAGCTAACTATGGCTACACCTTC.

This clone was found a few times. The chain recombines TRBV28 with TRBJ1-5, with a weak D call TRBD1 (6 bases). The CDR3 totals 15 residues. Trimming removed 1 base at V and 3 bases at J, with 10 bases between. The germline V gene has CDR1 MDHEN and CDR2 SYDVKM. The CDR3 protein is CASSLSGQYNQPQHF. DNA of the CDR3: TGTGCCAGCAGTTTATCTGGACAGTACAATCAGCCCCAGCATTTT. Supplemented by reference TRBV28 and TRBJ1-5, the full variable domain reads DVKVTQSSRYLVKRTGEKVFLECVQDMDHENMFWYRQDPGLGLRLIYFSYDVKMKEKGDIPEGYSVSREKKERFSLILESASTNQTSMYLCASSLSGQYNQPQHFGDGTRLSIL.

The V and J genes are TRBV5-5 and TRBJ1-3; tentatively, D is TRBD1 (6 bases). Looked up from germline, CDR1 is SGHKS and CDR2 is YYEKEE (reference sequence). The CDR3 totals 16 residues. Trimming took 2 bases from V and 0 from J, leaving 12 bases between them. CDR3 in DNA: TGTGCCAGCAGCTTACAGGGTGGGCACTCTGGAAACACCATATATTTT. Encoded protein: CASSLQGGHSGNTIYF. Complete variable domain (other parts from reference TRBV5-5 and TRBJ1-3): DAGVTQSPTHLIKTRGQQVTLRCSPISGHKSVSWYQQVLGQGPQFIFQYYEKEERGRGNFPDRFSARQFPNYSSELNVNALLLGDSALYLCASSLQGGHSGNTIYFGEGSWLTVV.

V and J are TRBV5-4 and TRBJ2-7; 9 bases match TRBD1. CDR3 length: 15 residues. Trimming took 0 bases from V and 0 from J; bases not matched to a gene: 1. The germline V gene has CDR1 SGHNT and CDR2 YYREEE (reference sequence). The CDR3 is CASSLGDRASYEQYF. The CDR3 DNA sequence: TGTGCCAGCAGCTTGGGGGACAGGGCCTCCTACGAGCAGTACTTC.

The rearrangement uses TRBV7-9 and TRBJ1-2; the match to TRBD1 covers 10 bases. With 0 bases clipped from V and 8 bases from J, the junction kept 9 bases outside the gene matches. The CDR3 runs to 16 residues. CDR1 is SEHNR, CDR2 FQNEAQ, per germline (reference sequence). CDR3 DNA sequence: TGTGCCAGCAGCTTAGCGACCGGGACAGGGGTCTGGGGCTACACCTTC. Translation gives CASSLATGTGVWGYTF. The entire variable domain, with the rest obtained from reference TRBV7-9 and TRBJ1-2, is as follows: DTGVSQNPRHKITKRGQNVTFRCDPISEHNRLYWYRQTLGQGPEFLTYFQNEAQLEKSRLLSDRFSAERPKGSFSTLEIQRTEQGDSAMYLCASSLATGTGVWGYTFGSGTRLTVV.

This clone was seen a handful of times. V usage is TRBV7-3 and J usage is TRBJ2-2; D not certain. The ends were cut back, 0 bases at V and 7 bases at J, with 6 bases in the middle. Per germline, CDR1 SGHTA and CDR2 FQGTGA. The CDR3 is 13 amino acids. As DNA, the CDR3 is TGTGCCAGCAGCTTAACCCGGAGCGGGGAGCTGTTTTTT. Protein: CASSLTRSGELFF.

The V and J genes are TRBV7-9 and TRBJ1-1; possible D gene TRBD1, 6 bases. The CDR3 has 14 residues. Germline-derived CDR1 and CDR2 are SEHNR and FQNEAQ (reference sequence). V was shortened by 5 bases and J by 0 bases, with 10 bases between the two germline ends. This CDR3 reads CASSTGTLNTEAFF. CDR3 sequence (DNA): TGTGCCAGCAGCACCGGGACACTGAACACTGAAGCTTTCTTT. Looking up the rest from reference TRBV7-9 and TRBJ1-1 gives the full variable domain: DTGVSQNPRHKITKRGQNVTFRCDPISEHNRLYWYRQTLGQGPEFLTYFQNEAQLEKSRLLSDRFSAERPKGSFSTLEIQRTEQGDSAMYLCASSTGTLNTEAFFGQGTRLTVV.

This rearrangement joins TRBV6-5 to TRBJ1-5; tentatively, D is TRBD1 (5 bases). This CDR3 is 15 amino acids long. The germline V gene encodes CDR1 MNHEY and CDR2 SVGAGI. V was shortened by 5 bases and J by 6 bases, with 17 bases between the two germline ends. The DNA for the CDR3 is TGTGCCAGCAGTAACGGGACTCCCCGCCTTCAGCCCCAGCATTTT. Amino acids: CASSNGTPRLQPQHF.

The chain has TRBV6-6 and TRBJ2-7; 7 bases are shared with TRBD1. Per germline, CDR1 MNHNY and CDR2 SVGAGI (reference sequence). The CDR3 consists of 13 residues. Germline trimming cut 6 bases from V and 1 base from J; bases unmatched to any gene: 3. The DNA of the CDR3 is TGTGCCAGCAGGCAGGGACAGTCCTACGAGCAGTACTTC. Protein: CASRQGQSYEQYF.

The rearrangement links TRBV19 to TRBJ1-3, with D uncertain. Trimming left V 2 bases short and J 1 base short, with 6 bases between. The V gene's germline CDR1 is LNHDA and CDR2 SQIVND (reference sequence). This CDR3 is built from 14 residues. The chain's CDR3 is CASSISGSGNTIYF. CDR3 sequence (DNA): TGTGCCAGTAGTATAAGCGGATCTGGAAACACCATATATTTT.

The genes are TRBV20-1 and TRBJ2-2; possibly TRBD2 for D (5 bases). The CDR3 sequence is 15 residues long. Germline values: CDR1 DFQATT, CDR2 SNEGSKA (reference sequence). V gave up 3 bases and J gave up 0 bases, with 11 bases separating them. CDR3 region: CSASGLAANTGELFF. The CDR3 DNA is TGCAGTGCTAGTGGGCTAGCCGCGAACACCGGGGAGCTGTTTTTT.

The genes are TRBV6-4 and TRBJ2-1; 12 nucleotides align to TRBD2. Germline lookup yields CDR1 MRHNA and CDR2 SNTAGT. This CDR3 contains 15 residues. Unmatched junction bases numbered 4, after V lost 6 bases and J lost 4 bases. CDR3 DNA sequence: TGTGCCAGCAGCGAGGGGACTAGCGGGTACAATGAGCAGTTCTTC. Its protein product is CASSEGTSGYNEQFF.